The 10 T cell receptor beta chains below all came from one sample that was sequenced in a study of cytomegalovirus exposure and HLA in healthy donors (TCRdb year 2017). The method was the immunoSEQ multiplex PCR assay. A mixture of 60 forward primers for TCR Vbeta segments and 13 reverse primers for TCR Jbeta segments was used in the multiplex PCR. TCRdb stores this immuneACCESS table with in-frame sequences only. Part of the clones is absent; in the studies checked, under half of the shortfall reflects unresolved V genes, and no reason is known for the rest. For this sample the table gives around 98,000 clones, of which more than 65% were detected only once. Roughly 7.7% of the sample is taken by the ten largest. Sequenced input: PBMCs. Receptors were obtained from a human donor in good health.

The CDR3 region has the DNA TGTGCCAGCAGCTTGGACCAGGGGCGCGGCTACACCTTC. As protein: CASSLDQGRGYTF. The gene calls are TRBV11-2 and TRBJ1-2, with TRBD1 as a possible D gene (6 bases). Germline CDR1 reads SGHAT; CDR2 reads FQNNGV. The CDR3 length is 13 residues. Trimming removed 3 bases from V and 8 bases from J, with 13 bases in between.

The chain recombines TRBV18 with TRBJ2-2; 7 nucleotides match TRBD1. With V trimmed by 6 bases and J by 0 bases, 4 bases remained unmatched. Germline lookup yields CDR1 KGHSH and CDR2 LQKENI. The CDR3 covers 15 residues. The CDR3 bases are TGTGCCAGCTCCCTCGGGACAGCGAACACCGGGGAGCTGTTTTTT. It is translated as CASSLGTANTGELFF.

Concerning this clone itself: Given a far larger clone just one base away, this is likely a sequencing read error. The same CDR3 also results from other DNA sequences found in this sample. Written as DNA, the CDR3 is TGTGCCAGCAGTTACAGGGAAAACACTGAAGCTTTCTTT. Amino acids: CASSYRENTEAFF. J is TRBJ1-1 and V is TRBV27, with TRBD1 as a possible D gene (6 bases). Germline CDR1 MNHEY, CDR2 SMNVEV (reference sequence). The CDR3 consists of 13 residues. V gave up 4 bases and J gave up 2 bases, with 8 bases separating them.

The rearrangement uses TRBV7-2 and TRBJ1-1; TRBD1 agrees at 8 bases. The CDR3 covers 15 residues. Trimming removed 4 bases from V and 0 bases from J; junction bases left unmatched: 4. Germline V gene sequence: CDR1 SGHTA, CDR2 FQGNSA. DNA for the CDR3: TGTGCCAGCAGCTATGACAGGGGTATGAACACTGAAGCTTTCTTT. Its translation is CASSYDRGMNTEAFF. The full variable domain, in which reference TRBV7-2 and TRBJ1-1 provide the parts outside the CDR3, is GAGVSQSPSNKVTEKGKDVELRCDPISGHTALYWYRQSLGQGLEFLIYFQGNSAPDKSGLPSDRFSAERTGGSVSTLTIQRTQQEDSAVYLCASSYDRGMNTEAFFGQGTRLTVV.

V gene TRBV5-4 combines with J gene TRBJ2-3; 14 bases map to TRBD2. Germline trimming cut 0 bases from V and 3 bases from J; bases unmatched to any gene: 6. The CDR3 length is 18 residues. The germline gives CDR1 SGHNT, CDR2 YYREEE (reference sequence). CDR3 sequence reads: CASSLEGTSGRVTDTQYF. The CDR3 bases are TGTGCCAGCAGCTTGGAGGGGACTAGCGGGAGAGTGACAGATACGCAGTATTTT.

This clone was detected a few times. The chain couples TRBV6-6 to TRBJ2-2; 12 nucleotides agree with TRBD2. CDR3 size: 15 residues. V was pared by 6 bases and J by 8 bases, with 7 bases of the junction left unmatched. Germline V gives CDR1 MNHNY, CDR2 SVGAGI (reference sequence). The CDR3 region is CASRPSGRAVGELFF. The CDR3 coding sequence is TGTGCCAGCAGGCCTAGCGGGAGGGCCGTAGGGGAGCTGTTTTTT.

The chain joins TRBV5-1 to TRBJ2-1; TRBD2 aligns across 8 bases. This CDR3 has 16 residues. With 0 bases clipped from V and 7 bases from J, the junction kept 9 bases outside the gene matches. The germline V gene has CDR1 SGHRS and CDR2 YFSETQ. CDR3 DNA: TGCGCCAGCAGCTTGGCTGCTCGGGGGGGCCGGAATGAGCAGTTCTTC. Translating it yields CASSLAARGGRNEQFF.

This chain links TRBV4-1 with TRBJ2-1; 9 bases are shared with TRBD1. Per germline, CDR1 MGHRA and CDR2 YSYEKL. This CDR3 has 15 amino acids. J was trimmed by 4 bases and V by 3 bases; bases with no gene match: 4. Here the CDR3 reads CASSQVGTGYNEQFF. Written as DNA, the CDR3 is TGCGCCAGCAGCCAGGTCGGGACAGGGTACAATGAGCAGTTCTTC.

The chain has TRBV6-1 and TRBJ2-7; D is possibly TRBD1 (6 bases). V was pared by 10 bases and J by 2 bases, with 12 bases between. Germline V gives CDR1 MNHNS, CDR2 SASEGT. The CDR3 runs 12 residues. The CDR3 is CAIQGQTYEQYF. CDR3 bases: TGTGCCATCCAGGGACAAACCTACGAGCAGTACTTC.

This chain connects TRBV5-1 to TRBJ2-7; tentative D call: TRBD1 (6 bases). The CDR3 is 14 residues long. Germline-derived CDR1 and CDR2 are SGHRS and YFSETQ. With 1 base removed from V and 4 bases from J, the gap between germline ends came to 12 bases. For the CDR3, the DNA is TGCGCCAGCAGCTTGAAGGGGACACTTTACGAGCAGTACTTC. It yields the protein CASSLKGTLYEQYF.